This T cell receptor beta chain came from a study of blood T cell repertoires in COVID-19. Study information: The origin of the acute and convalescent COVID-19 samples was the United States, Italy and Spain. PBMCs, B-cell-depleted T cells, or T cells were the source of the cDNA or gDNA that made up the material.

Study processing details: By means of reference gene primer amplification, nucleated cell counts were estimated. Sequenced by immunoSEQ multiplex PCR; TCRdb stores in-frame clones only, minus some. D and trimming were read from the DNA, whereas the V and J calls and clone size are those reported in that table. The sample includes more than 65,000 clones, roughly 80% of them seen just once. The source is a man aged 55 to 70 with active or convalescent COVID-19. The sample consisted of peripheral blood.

The CDR3: CSVEQGYDYGYTF. In DNA, the CDR3 is TGCAGCGTTGAACAGGGTTATGACTATGGCTACACCTTC. The V call is TRBV29-1, the J call TRBJ1-2, with a tentative D call TRBD1 (5 bases). The germline V and J ends were trimmed by 2 bases and 3 bases, with 10 bases remaining between them. Germline V gene sequence: CDR1 SQVTM, CDR2 ANQGSEA. CDR3 size: 13 residues.